One T cell receptor beta chain is described in this entry. The antigen remains unidentified. The sample belongs to a study of shared clonotypes between healthy human individuals. Study-wide findings and caveats: With few donors, the genetic and exposure-history diversity represented was limited. Sorted-subset sequencing was shown by rarefaction to be incomplete despite large depth.

TCRdb's table, derived via immunoSEQ multiplex PCR, lists solely in-frame clones and lacks some. The sample has roughly 1,600,000 clones, about 98.5% seen once. CDR3 length: 15 residues. V lost 6 bases, J lost 1 base, and 16 bases lay in between. CDR1 and CDR2 from the germline V gene are LGHNA and YSLEER. The chain is built from TRBV4-3 and TRBJ2-7; the D gene is possibly TRBD2 (6 bases). Sequences were obtained from naive CD4+ T cells sorted from blood. Regarding subset: CD45RA+ positively selected. The receptor was derived from a man aged 25 to 40 in good health. The CDR3 loop reads CASSRDGRGSYEQYF. CDR3 DNA: TGCGCCAGCAGTCGCGACGGGAGAGGATCCTACGAGCAGTACTTC.